This T cell receptor (beta chain) emerged from a study of blood T cell repertoires in COVID-19. The wider study: Specimens from acute and convalescent COVID-19 originated in the United States, Italy and Spain. The cDNA or gDNA used as material had been derived from T cells, B-cell-depleted T cells, or PBMCs.

The table came from immunoSEQ multiplex PCR; TCRdb's copy has only in-frame clones and leaves some out. Of 200,000 to 250,000 clones listed, about four fifths are singletons. The sequenced sample consisted of peripheral blood. The clonotype was recovered from a woman aged 30 to 39 who had recovered from COVID-19.

The CDR3 region is CASSPSGQTNTEAFF. The CDR3 DNA is TGTGCCAGCTCACCTAGTGGACAAACGAACACTGAAGCTTTCTTT. The V and J genes are TRBV18 and TRBJ1-1; perhaps TRBD1 as D (5 bases). Germline assignment: CDR1 KGHSH and CDR2 LQKENI. V lost 3 bases and J 1 base, leaving 12 bases between the germline ends. This CDR3 is 15 amino acids long.